This T cell receptor (beta chain) is from a study of blood T cells in healthy people across ages (dated by TCRdb to 2014 to 2015). Study-wide context: In model experiments, roughly one uniquely barcoded TCR beta cDNA molecule per two T cells was captured by template switching. To track age-related changes in TCR beta repertoire diversity, the study relied on deep sequencing normalized with unique cDNA molecular identifiers. Four age groups were formed from the donors: young (average 16 years), middle-aged (approximately 41), aged (62) and long-lived (about 80). Two additional independent replicas of 1 million unique cDNA reads from the same blood draw were analyzed for two donors (one aged 18 to 30 and one aged 80 or older). What the work shows at the level of the full study, not this receptor alone: Bulk unsorted PBMC profiling prevented conclusive comparison of naive and antigen-experienced compartments. A strong correlation was found between observed TCR beta diversity and the percentage of naive T cells measured by flow cytometry. As age increased, observed TCR beta diversity per million T cells dropped in a roughly linear way, and a significant reduction was already evident by age about 40. Estimates of total diversity based on one million sequenced T cells were regarded as lower bounds and as underestimates. Compared with the aged group, the long-lived group had more naive CD4+ T cells, fewer expanded clones and increased TCR diversity, suggesting age selection. Because donor CMV infection status was unknown, age-related changes in expanded clonotypes were potentially confounded.

From the cysteine up to the phenylalanine, the CDR3 has a length of 14 residues. Here the CDR3 DNA is all that survives: 42 bases in frame from base 1. Trimmed from V: 3 bases; trimmed from J: 5 bases; junction bases lacking a gene match: 8. The germline V gene provides CDR1 SGDLS and CDR2 YYNGEE. A note on this clonotype: Its antigen has not been determined. No base quality values were provided; no much bigger clone lies one nucleotide off.

The roughly 42 donors, aged 6 to 90 years, were systemically healthy Caucasian individuals from Russia. Each donor gave about 9.8 milliliters of peripheral blood, drawn into EDTA-treated Vacutainer tubes. Ficoll-Paque density-gradient centrifugation was used to isolate PBMCs, with at least 6.5 million per sample. Trizol reagent was used to extract total RNA from PBMCs, with at least 6 micrograms per sample. Naive CD45RAhigh/CD27high T cell percentages were measured by flow cytometry on a PBMC aliquot from every donor. The library relied on 5' RACE. Sequencing used an Illumina HiSeq 2500. A second PCR of roughly 7 to 11 cycles was run with a J-beta primer mix and a sample-barcoded 5' primer. Each TCR beta cDNA molecule received a unique molecular identifier from a template-switch 5' adaptor carrying 12 random nucleotides. Each sample yielded at least 2.5 million CDR3-containing paired-end reads. All of the RNA was converted into first-strand cDNA using the Mint cDNA synthesis kit, with a TRBC-specific oligonucleotide serving as the primer. All cDNA was treated with uracil-DNA glycosylase and then went through a first 18-cycle PCR with the universal primers M1SS and BC2_uni_R. Per the original workflow: For normalization, 1 million high-quality reads, each with a distinct molecular identifier, were randomly selected from each sample. Instead of being binned into consensus sequences, reads with shared molecular identifiers were discarded. MiTCR, run with a Q25 quality threshold and the strictest error-elimination algorithm, handled CDR3 identification, clonotype clustering and error correction. A nonparametric unseen species model with Euler transformation was used to estimate lower-bound total TCR beta diversity. TCRdb cleaned the public reads at Q25 with fastp, built clones with MiXCR and kept in-frame beta chains. Under each unique CDR3 protein, matching rows form one entry showing the most common genes and DNA. In this record, the V and J calls reflect TCRdb's handling and not the investigators' own analysis. This sample has about 500,000 distinct CDR3 sequences in its table, and 24% of those were observed once. Approximately 8.7% of the sample is in the top ten clones.

This sample also appeared in a second study, on T cells of mothers and their children. Reported in the second study: Nine systemically healthy Caucasian individuals, comprising three mothers and their six children, were included as donors. cDNA synthesis consumed the entire amount of extracted RNA, loaded at around 1.5 ug RNA in each 15 ul reaction. In the second PCR, sample barcodes and 2-4 random nucleotides were introduced via the M1S primer. More than 9 million TCR beta CDR3 reads were obtained from each mother, and some 3.2 million reads were obtained from each child. Thymic selection shapes the output of TCR recombination in a similar way in related and unrelated pairs, and inherited differences have a minor effect. Related mother-child pairs always showed normalized repertoire overlap that was slightly higher than in unrelated mother-child pairs, though the difference was never significant. No persistent microchimeric T cell clones were detected, at a sensitivity of roughly 93 clones per million clonotypes. In the study, deep NGS was used to compare the TCR beta repertoires of mothers and children, and features distinguishing related mother-child pairs from unrelated individuals were sought. On average, the children were about 10 +/- 4 years old, while the mothers were approximately 41 +/- 4 years old. After adapters were ligated using NEBNext reagents, the libraries underwent 100+100 nt paired-end sequencing on an Illumina HiSeq 2000. Mother and child libraries were prepared a month apart and sequenced in separate runs to prevent cross-contamination. For each donor, between 500,000 and 2,000,000 distinct TCR beta clonotypes were identified. Naive TCR beta clonotypes were estimated from low-frequency clonotypes matched to each donor's FACS-determined naive share, without sorting.

Sequencing was done on a sample of blood. This sequence uses TRBV9 and TRBJ2-7; 7 bases in the junction line up with TRBD1. This clonotype was obtained from a boy aged 10-17 years in good health. The CDR3: CASSARQGWDEQYF. The DNA reads TGTGCCAGCAGCGCGCGACAGGGATGGGACGAGCAGTACTTC.